This T cell receptor (beta chain) came from a study of CD8 T cells in Susac syndrome. Study-level background: Among the Susac syndrome patients who underwent sequencing, roughly six had clinically active disease, while roughly 8 of them were in remission. Study results and caveats: The CD4+ T cell repertoires from Susac syndrome exhibited no clonal expansion.

As regards this clonotype: Its antigen is currently unknown.

Random-hexamer reverse transcription was applied to roughly 0.45 to 1 ug RNA. TCRdb recomputed calls from the immunoSEQ multiplex PCR reads with MiXCR, one row per CDR3 protein. The data contain about 94,000 distinct CDR3 sequences, just under 95% of them singletons. The sample consisted of CD4+ T cells from PBMCs. The sequence was collected from a human donor with Susac syndrome.

CDR3 nucleotides: TGTGCCAGCAGCCAATGGCGAGACGGAGACTATGGCTACACCTTC. This sequence encodes CASSQWRDGDYGYTF. The chain recombines TRBV14 with TRBJ1-2; D not resolved. The V end was cut by 2 bases, the J end by 3 bases, with 13 bases between. Germline CDR1 reads SGHDN; CDR2 reads FVKESK. The CDR3 has 15 residues.